This T cell receptor beta chain was captured by sequencing in a study of blood T cell repertoires in COVID-19. Study summary: Sites in the United States, Italy and Spain provided acute and convalescent COVID-19 samples. PBMCs, B-cell-depleted T cells, or T cells were the source of the cDNA or gDNA that made up the material.

Under the authors' procedure: Estimated nucleated cell counts came from reference gene primer amplification. Clones were read by immunoSEQ multiplex PCR, and TCRdb kept only the in-frame ones, dropping some. The V and J calls and clone size were taken over from that table, and D and trimming were inferred from the DNA. The sample lists fewer than 350,000 clones, roughly 85% occurring once. The receptor was derived from a human donor in a cohort sampled during active COVID-19. Input material: peripheral blood.

CDR3 nucleotides: TGTGCCAGTAGTAATCCCTTAGCGGGGAGCACAGATACGCAGTATTTT. Translation gives CASSNPLAGSTDTQYF. V usage is TRBV19 and J usage is TRBJ2-3; 8 bases map to TRBD2. V lost 4 bases to trimming and J lost 0 bases; unmatched junction nucleotides: 6. The CDR3 consists of 16 residues. Looked up from germline, CDR1 is LNHDA and CDR2 is SQIVND (reference sequence).